The following is a T cell receptor (beta chain) sequence with its context. Antigen specificity is unknown. The read ends 3 residues early relative to the CDR3; the germline J gene fills the gap. This entry is derived from a study of Tregs in tolerant kidney transplant recipients. Data came from immunoSEQ multiplex PCR; TCRdb stores just in-frame clones and leaves some out. This repertoire includes about 15,000 clones. The nonmyeloablative bone marrow transplants came from related graft donors, with transient mixed chimerism. Unstimulated Tregs (CD4+CD25+CD127-) and CD4+CD25- non-Tregs were sorted from PBMCs. Points from the study as a whole: Biological reproducibility was not directly addressed in this study.

Trimming left V 3 bases short and J 4 bases short, with 10 bases between. There are 13 residues in the CDR3. The germline V gene has CDR1 SGHNT and CDR2 YENEEA. The TCR comes from a human patient who received a combined kidney and bone marrow transplant. Some T cells may possibly be graft donor cells. The rearrangement links TRBV11-3 to TRBJ2-7, with D possibly being TRBD2 (5 bases). Sample: CD4+ T cells from blood (PBMCs), taken 12 months after the transplant. The DNA read from the CDR3 is TGTGCCAGCAGCTTGAGGACTGGTTACGAG. Its translation: CASSLRTGYE. The full CDR3 protein is CASSLRTGYEQYF.